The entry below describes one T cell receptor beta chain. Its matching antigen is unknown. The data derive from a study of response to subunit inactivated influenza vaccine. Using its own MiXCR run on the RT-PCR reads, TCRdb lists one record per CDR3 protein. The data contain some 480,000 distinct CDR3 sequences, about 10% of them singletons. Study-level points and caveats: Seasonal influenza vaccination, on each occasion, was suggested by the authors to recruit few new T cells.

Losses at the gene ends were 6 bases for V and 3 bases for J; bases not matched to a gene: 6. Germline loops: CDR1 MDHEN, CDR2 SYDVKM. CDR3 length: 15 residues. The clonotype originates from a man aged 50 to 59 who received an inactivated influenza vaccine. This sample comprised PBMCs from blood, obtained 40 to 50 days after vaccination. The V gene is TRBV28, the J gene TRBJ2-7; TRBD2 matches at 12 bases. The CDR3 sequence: CASRPWTSGIYEQYF. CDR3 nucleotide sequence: TGTGCCAGCAGACCCTGGACTAGCGGGATCTACGAGCAGTACTTC.